This T cell receptor beta chain is drawn from a study of preoperative IRX-2 immunotherapy in early breast cancer. Clones were read by immunoSEQ multiplex PCR, and TCRdb kept only the in-frame ones, dropping some. The sample lists about 38,000 clones, roughly 82% occurring once. This clone came up once. Treatment indicated: preoperative locoregional IRX-2 cytokine immunotherapy. Patients received preoperative, locoregional IRX-2 cytokine immunotherapy in a phase Ib study. Sequencing used lymph node tissue, obtained after IRX-2 immunotherapy. The source of this sequence is a human donor with breast cancer.

The CDR3 is CASSQGTGVSSYNSPLHF. The CDR3 DNA reads as TGCGCCAGCAGCCAGGGGACAGGAGTAAGCTCCTATAATTCACCCCTCCACTTT. The chain has TRBV23-1 and TRBJ1-6; 8 bases are a match to TRBD1. TRBV23-1 is annotated as an ORF whose role is uncertain. The V gene end was trimmed by 6 bases and the J gene end by 0 bases; junction bases not matched to a gene: 10. The CDR3 has 18 amino acids.